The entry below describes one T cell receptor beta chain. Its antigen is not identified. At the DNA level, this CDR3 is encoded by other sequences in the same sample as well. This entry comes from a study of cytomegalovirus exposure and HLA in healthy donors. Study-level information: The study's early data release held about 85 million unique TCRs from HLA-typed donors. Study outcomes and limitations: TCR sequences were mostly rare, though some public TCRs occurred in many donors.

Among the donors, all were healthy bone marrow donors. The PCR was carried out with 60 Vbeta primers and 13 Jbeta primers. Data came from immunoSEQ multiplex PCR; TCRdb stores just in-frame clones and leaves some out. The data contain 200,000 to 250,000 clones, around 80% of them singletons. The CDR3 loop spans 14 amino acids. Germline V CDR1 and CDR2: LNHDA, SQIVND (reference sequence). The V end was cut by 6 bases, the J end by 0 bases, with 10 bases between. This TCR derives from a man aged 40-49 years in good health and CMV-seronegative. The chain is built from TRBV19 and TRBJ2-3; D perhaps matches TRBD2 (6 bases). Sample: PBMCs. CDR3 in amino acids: CASSATSSTDTQYF. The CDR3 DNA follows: TGTGCCAGTAGCGCGACTAGTAGCACAGATACGCAGTATTTT. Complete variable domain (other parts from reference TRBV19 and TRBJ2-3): DGGITQSPKYLFRKEGQNVTLSCEQNLNHDAMYWYRQDPGQGLRLIYYSQIVNDFQKGDIAEGYSVSREKKESFPLTVTSAQKNPTAFYLCASSATSSTDTQYFGPGTRLTVL.